The 10 T cell receptor beta chains reported below all come from one sample, sequenced in a study of cytomegalovirus exposure and HLA in healthy donors. PCR used 60 Vbeta primers and 13 Jbeta primers. Here immunoSEQ multiplex PCR was the method, and the copy in TCRdb shows in-frame clones only, minus some. The table lists about 160,000 clones. Material for sequencing was PBMCs. The receptors here all came from a man aged 30 to 45 in good health and CMV-seronegative.

V is TRBV23-1 and J is TRBJ1-5; TRBD1 matches at 12 bases. TRBV23-1 is filed as an ORF, its function uncertain. V gave up 3 bases and J gave up 1 base; unmatched junction bases: 7. The CDR3 has 18 amino acids. CDR3 amino acids: CASSQGTGGARSNQPQHF. CDR3 coding DNA: TGCGCCAGCAGTCAGGGGACAGGGGGCGCGAGGAGCAATCAGCCCCAGCATTTT.

The chain uses TRBV19 and TRBJ1-5; TRBD1 might be the D (6 bases). Germline CDR1 is LNHDA and CDR2 is SQIVND (reference sequence). This CDR3 contains 15 residues. Trimming pared 7 bases from V and 1 base from J, leaving 14 bases between. The CDR3 spells CASNQGMGSNQPQHF. The CDR3 DNA follows: TGTGCCAGTAATCAGGGGATGGGGAGCAATCAGCCCCAGCATTTT.

V gene TRBV6-6 combines with J gene TRBJ2-7; tentative D call: TRBD2 (5 bases). Germline V gene data show CDR1 as MNHNY and CDR2 as SVGAGI (reference sequence). The V end lost 7 bases, the J end lost 7 bases, and 17 bases lay between the germline ends. The CDR3 length is 13 residues. CDR3 DNA sequence: TGTGCCAGCATCAGCGAGACACGCGGGGAGCAGTACTTC. Translation: CASISETRGEQYF.

The chain combines TRBV2 with TRBJ2-1; maybe TRBD1 (6 bases). V was cut by 6 bases and J by 8 bases, with 14 bases left in between. The CDR3 is 13 amino acids. In germline, CDR1 is SNHLY, CDR2 FYNNEI. This chain's CDR3 is CASSVGAGDEQFF. In nucleotides, the CDR3 is TGTGCCAGCAGCGTTGGGGCAGGGGATGAGCAGTTCTTC.

The rearrangement uses TRBV27 and TRBJ2-2; D is uncertain. CDR1 MNHEY and CDR2 SMNVEV come from the germline V gene (reference sequence). V dropped 3 bases and J dropped 8 bases, with 10 bases sitting between them. CDR3 size: 13 residues. Here the CDR3 reads CASSLGRTGELFF. The CDR3 DNA reads TGTGCCAGCAGTTTGGGCCGAACGGGGGAGCTGTTTTTT.

The V call is TRBV10-1, the J call TRBJ2-5; perhaps TRBD2 as D (6 bases). The V gene's germline CDR1 is WNHNN and CDR2 SYGVQD (reference sequence). Deletions cut 6 bases from V and 5 bases from J, with 13 bases between. The CDR3 runs to 13 residues. In DNA form, the CDR3 reads TGCGCCAGCAGCCGGGACTTATACGAGACCCAGTACTTC. Its translation: CASSRDLYETQYF.

This chain joins TRBV4-3 and TRBJ2-7, with 13 bases lining up with TRBD2. J gave up 3 bases and V 4 bases, and 6 bases lay outside the gene matches. CDR1 and CDR2 (germline): LGHNA, YSLEER. The CDR3 covers 16 residues. The CDR3 reads CASSRRLAGGLYEQYF. The CDR3 DNA follows: TGCGCCAGCAGCCGAAGACTAGCGGGAGGTCTCTACGAGCAGTACTTC.

The rearrangement joins TRBV6-1 to TRBJ1-4; D might be TRBD1 (6 bases). This CDR3 is 18 amino acids long. V was pared by 4 bases and J by 0 bases, with 18 bases between. Germline assignment: CDR1 MNHNS and CDR2 SASEGT. This CDR3 reads CASSVPTGAYATNEKLFF. CDR3 sequence (DNA): TGTGCCAGCAGTGTCCCGACAGGAGCTTATGCAACTAATGAAAAACTGTTTTTT.

Of note for this clone: Other DNA sequences from this sample encode an identical CDR3 as well. CDR3 nucleotide sequence: TGTGCCAGCAGTCCCGGACAGGGGACTGAAGCTTTCTTT. It encodes CASSPGQGTEAFF. The genes are TRBV27 and TRBJ1-1, with 9 bases identical to TRBD1. This CDR3 is built from 13 residues. V lost 5 bases, J lost 5 bases, and 3 bases stayed unmatched. Germline lookup yields CDR1 MNHEY and CDR2 SMNVEV (reference sequence).

The rearrangement uses TRBV19 and TRBJ2-2, with 7 bases matching TRBD1. CDR3 size: 15 residues. V was pared by 3 bases and J by 5 bases, with 6 bases of the junction left unmatched. CDR1 is LNHDA and CDR2 is SQIVND in the germline V gene (reference sequence). CDR3 sequence (DNA): TGTGCCAGTAGTATGGGGCAGGGGGAGACCGGGGAGCTGTTTTTT. Its protein is CASSMGQGETGELFF.